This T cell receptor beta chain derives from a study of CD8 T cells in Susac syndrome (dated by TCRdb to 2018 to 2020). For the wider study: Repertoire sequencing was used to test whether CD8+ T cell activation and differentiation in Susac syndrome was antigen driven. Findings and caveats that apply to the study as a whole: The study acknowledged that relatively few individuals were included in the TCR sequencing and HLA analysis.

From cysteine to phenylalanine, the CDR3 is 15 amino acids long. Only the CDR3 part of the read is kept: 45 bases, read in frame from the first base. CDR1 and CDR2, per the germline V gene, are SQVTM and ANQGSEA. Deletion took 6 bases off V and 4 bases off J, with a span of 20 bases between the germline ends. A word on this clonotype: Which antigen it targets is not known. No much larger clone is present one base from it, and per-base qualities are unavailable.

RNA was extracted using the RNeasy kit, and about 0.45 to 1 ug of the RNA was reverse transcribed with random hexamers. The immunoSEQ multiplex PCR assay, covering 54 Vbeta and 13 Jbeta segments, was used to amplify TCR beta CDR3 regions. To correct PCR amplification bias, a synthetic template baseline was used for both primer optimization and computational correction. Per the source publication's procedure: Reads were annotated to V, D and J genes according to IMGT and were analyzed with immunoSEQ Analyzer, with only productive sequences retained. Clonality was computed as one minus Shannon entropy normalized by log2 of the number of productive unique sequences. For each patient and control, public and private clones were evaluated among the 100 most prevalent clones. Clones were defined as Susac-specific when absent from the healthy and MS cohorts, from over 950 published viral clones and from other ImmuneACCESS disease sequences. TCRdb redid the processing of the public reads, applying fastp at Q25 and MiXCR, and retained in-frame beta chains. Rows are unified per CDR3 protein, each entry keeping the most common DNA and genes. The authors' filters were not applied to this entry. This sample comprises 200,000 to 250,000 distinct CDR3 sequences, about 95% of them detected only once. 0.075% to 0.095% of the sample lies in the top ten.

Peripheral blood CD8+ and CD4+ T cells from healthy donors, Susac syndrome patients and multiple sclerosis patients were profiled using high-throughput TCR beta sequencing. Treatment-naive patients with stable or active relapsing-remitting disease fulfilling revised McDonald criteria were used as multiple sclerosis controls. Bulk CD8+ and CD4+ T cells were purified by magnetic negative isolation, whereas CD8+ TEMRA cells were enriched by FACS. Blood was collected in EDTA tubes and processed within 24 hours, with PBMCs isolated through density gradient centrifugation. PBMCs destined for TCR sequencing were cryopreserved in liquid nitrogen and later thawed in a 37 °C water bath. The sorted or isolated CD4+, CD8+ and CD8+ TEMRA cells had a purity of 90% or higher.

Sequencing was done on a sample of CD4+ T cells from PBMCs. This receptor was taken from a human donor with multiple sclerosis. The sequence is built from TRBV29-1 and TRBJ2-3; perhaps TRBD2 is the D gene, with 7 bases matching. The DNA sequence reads TGCAGCGTGACCCAGGGGCGGGGGTCGGCAGATACGCAGTATTTT. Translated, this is CSVTQGRGSADTQYF.